This passage covers 26 T cell receptor beta chains from one sample sequenced in a study of Ad26.COV2.S vaccination and SARS-CoV-2 variants. Repertoires were generated with immunoSEQ multiplex PCR, while TCRdb's copy carries only in-frame clones and drops some. The profile shows 350,000 to 450,000 clones, 92% of them singletons. The sample here was peripheral blood, taken after recovery from COVID-19. These receptors all stem from a human donor who had recovered from COVID-19.

The rearrangement uses TRBV6-6 and TRBJ1-1; D gene uncertain. Looked up from germline, CDR1 is MNHNY and CDR2 is SVGAGI (reference sequence). The CDR3 contains 13 residues. V lost 2 bases to trimming and J lost 5 bases, with 9 bases between them. The CDR3, as DNA: TGTGCCAGCAGTTACGGGCAGGTGACTGAAGCTTTCTTT. Translation: CASSYGQVTEAFF.

The genes are TRBV18 and TRBJ2-5, with 7 bases fitting TRBD1. Germline V gene lookup returns CDR1 KGHSH and CDR2 LQKENI. Trimming removed 4 bases from V and 5 bases from J; junction bases left unmatched: 10. The CDR3 is 15 residues long. The CDR3 sequence: CASSLDRRGVETQYF. In DNA, the CDR3 is TGTGCCAGCTCACTGGACAGGCGAGGGGTGGAGACCCAGTACTTC.

The chain combines TRBV2 with TRBJ1-4, with D uncertain. Germline V CDR1 and CDR2: SNHLY, FYNNEI. V gave up 6 bases and J gave up 8 bases, with 16 bases separating them. The CDR3 has 14 residues. The CDR3 DNA sequence: TGTGCCAGCAGCCAAGGCCTAAAGATCGAAAAACTGTTTTTT. Translating it yields CASSQGLKIEKLFF. Together with reference TRBV2 and TRBJ1-4, the CDR3 gives the full variable domain: EPEVTQTPSHQVTQMGQEVILRCVPISNHLYFYWYRQILGQKVEFLVSFYNNEISEKSEIFDDQFSVERPDGSNFTLKIRSTKLEDSAMYFCASSQGLKIEKLFFGSGTQLSVL.

This rearrangement joins TRBV10-3 to TRBJ1-5; 9 positions match TRBD1. Germline CDR1 ENHRY, CDR2 SYGVKD. The CDR3 consists of 13 residues. V lost 10 bases and J lost 4; bases outside the gene matches: 5. The CDR3 reads CATSGTGNQPQHF. CDR3 bases: TGTGCCACCTCGGGGACAGGGAATCAGCCCCAGCATTTT.

This chain connects TRBV4-3 to TRBJ2-2; D not certain. The CDR3 is 14 residues long. The V and J ends lost 2 bases and 9 bases respectively, with 13 bases between them. The germline V gene has CDR1 LGHNA and CDR2 YSLEER. This CDR3 reads CASSQSTGWRELFF. The DNA for the CDR3 is TGCGCCAGCAGCCAATCTACCGGGTGGAGGGAGCTGTTTTTT.

CDR3 DNA sequence: TGCGCCAGCAGCCAAGATTATTCCGGACAGGGGGTCGAAGGAGGCTACACCTTC. It specifies CASSQDYSGQGVEGGYTF. J is TRBJ1-2 and V is TRBV4-1; 10 positions match TRBD1. The germline gives CDR1 MGHRA, CDR2 YSYEKL. The ends lost 0 bases at V and 8 bases at J; junction bases unmatched: 15. The CDR3 spans 18 residues.

V and J are TRBV4-1 and TRBJ2-7; 8 nucleotides agree with TRBD2. Germline CDR1 reads MGHRA; CDR2 reads YSYEKL. The CDR3 has 16 amino acids. The junction had 13 bases not matched to a gene; V was cut back by 4 bases and J by 5 bases. This CDR3 reads CASSPPGRAGVHEQYF. The CDR3 DNA follows: TGCGCCAGCAGCCCCCCCGGGAGAGCGGGGGTTCACGAGCAGTACTTC.

The rearrangement joins TRBV5-7 to TRBJ1-6; D remains ambiguous. TRBV5-7 is placed among ORFs of uncertain function. CDR3 length: 14 amino acids. The ends were cut back, 2 bases at V and 9 bases at J, with 12 bases in the middle. In DNA form, the CDR3 reads TGTGCCAGCAGCTTAGGTGCAAAGTGTTCACCCCTCCACTTT. Translating gives CASSLGAKCSPLHF.

The rearrangement links TRBV6-1 to TRBJ1-1, with D maybe TRBD1 (6 bases). The CDR3 runs 16 residues. Between the trimmed V and J ends, which lost 4 bases and 0 bases, there was a span of 15 bases. Germline V CDR1 and CDR2: MNHNS, SASEGT. In DNA form, the CDR3 reads TGTGCCAGCAGTGGAGAGCACAGGGTCTTGAACACTGAAGCTTTCTTT. Translating gives CASSGEHRVLNTEAFF.

V gene TRBV7-9 combines with J gene TRBJ1-5; no definite D call. Germline V gene sequence: CDR1 SEHNR, CDR2 FQNEAQ (reference sequence). V dropped 2 bases and J dropped 4 bases, with 3 bases sitting between them. The CDR3 spans 12 residues. CDR3 in amino acids: CASSLLNQPQHF. The CDR3 nucleotides read TGTGCCAGCAGCTTACTTAATCAGCCCCAGCATTTT.

CDR3 sequence reads: CASSTTGVNTEAFF. In DNA form, the CDR3 reads TGTGCCAGTAGTACGACAGGAGTGAACACTGAAGCTTTCTTT. The chain carries TRBV19 and TRBJ1-1; TRBD1 might be the D (6 bases). Germline lookup yields CDR1 LNHDA and CDR2 SQIVND (reference sequence). The CDR3 covers 14 residues. Trimming removed 4 bases at V and 0 bases at J, with 9 bases between.

This chain links TRBV4-1 with TRBJ1-2; 10 bases are a match to TRBD1. Trimming at V came to 6 bases and at J to 4 bases, leaving 8 bases not matched to a gene. The CDR3 spans 15 residues. Per the germline V gene, CDR1 is MGHRA and CDR2 is YSYEKL. CDR3 protein: CASSARTGGPYGYTF. The DNA of the CDR3 is TGCGCCAGCAGTGCGCGGACAGGGGGGCCCTATGGCTACACCTTC.

The chain combines TRBV2 with TRBJ1-6; TRBD1 is a possible D gene (6 bases). The CDR3 sequence is 14 residues long. The germline V gene encodes CDR1 SNHLY and CDR2 FYNNEI. With 7 bases removed from V and 1 base from J, the gap between germline ends came to 8 bases. CDR3 DNA sequence: TGTGCCAGCAACAGGGAATCCTATAATTCACCCCTCCACTTT. Translation: CASNRESYNSPLHF.

The chain employs TRBV6-5 and TRBJ1-6; D gene ambiguous. V shed 0 bases and J shed 8 bases, with 5 bases lying between them. Germline assignment: CDR1 MNHEY and CDR2 SVGAGI. The CDR3 has 13 amino acids. The CDR3 DNA reads as TGTGCCAGCAGTTACTCAAGGGATTCACCCCTCCACTTT. This codes for CASSYSRDSPLHF.

This clone occurred a few times. DNA for the CDR3: TGCGCCAGCAGTGCTGGCAGTCACTATGGCTACACCTTC. Protein: CASSAGSHYGYTF. This sequence joins TRBV10-1 and TRBJ1-2; no clear D gene. The germline CDR1 and CDR2 sequences are WNHNN and SYGVQD (reference sequence). Trimming shortened V by 4 bases and J by 3 bases, and 9 bases separated the two germline ends. There are 13 residues in the CDR3.

The chain carries TRBV20-1 and TRBJ2-1; tentative D call: TRBD2 (7 bases). V was clipped by 3 bases and J by 2 bases, with 11 bases between them. Germline CDR1 DFQATT, CDR2 SNEGSKA (reference sequence). The length of the CDR3 is 14 residues. The CDR3 protein is CSASRGGPYNEQFF. Written as DNA, the CDR3 is TGCAGTGCTAGTAGGGGGGGGCCCTACAATGAGCAGTTCTTC.

The V and J genes are TRBV10-1 and TRBJ1-3, with TRBD1 as a possible D gene (5 bases). CDR3 size: 17 residues. Germline values: CDR1 WNHNN, CDR2 SYGVQD (reference sequence). Trimming removed 7 bases at V and 0 bases at J, with 19 bases between. The CDR3 coding sequence is TGCGCCAGCAACAGTGATTGGGGACCGAGCTCTGGAAACACCATATATTTT. This translates into CASNSDWGPSSGNTIYF.

This sequence joins TRBV5-4 and TRBJ1-2; D not resolved. Between the trimmed V and J ends, which lost 4 bases and 4 bases, there was a span of 17 bases. This CDR3 spans 15 amino acids. Germline V gene lookup returns CDR1 SGHNT and CDR2 YYREEE (reference sequence). CDR3 loop: CASSLPVGITYGYTF. CDR3 coding DNA: TGTGCCAGCAGCCTTCCGGTGGGCATTACCTATGGCTACACCTTC. The full variable domain, with the rest looked up from reference TRBV5-4 and TRBJ1-2, is ETGVTQSPTHLIKTRGQQVTLRCSSQSGHNTVSWYQQALGQGPQFIFQYYREEENGRGNFPPRFSGLQFPNYSSELNVNALELDDSALYLCASSLPVGITYGYTFGSGTRLTVV.

The table lists this clone with a few counts. The chain carries TRBV19 and TRBJ1-4; D is ambiguous. CDR3 length equals 11 residues. V was shortened by 5 bases and J by 4 bases, with 2 bases between the two germline ends. Germline assignment: CDR1 LNHDA and CDR2 SQIVND (reference sequence). The CDR3, as DNA: TGTGCCAGTAGTCGTAATGAAAAACTGTTTTTT. Translation gives CASSRNEKLFF.

The chain employs TRBV2 and TRBJ2-5; D is unresolved. CDR1 and CDR2 from the germline V gene are SNHLY and FYNNEI. CDR3 length: 14 amino acids. V dropped 4 bases and J dropped 5 bases, with 14 bases sitting between them. As DNA, the CDR3 is TGTGCCAGCAGTGGTGGAATAGTGGGGGAGACCCAGTACTTC. Translation gives CASSGGIVGETQYF.

The genes are TRBV11-2 and TRBJ2-7, with a tentative D call TRBD1 (5 bases). This CDR3 region has 17 residues. The V end lost 3 bases, the J end lost 0 bases, and 18 bases lay between the germline ends. The germline gives CDR1 SGHAT, CDR2 FQNNGV. CDR3 bases: TGTGCCAGCAGCTTTGGGGCCTACGACTGGAGCTCCTACGAGCAGTACTTC. It translates to CASSFGAYDWSSYEQYF.

CDR3 sequence: CASSEADRGLHTEAFF. CDR3 in DNA: TGTGCCAGCAGTGAAGCGGACAGGGGGCTCCACACTGAAGCTTTCTTT. The rearrangement links TRBV6-1 to TRBJ1-1, with 11 positions matching TRBD1. The germline V gene has CDR1 MNHNS and CDR2 SASEGT. This CDR3 is 16 amino acids long. V lost 0 bases to trimming and J lost 3 bases; unmatched junction nucleotides: 3.

The rearrangement joins TRBV5-6 to TRBJ1-2, with 7 bases aligning to TRBD1. V dropped 5 bases and J dropped 5; count of bases not matched to a gene: 15. The germline V gene encodes CDR1 SGHDT and CDR2 YYEEEE. The CDR3 sequence is 16 residues long. The CDR3 is CASRGDSPGPTYGYTF. The CDR3 DNA follows: TGTGCCAGCAGAGGGGACAGCCCCGGGCCAACTTATGGCTACACCTTC.

J is TRBJ2-1 and V is TRBV27; 10 positions agree with TRBD2. CDR3 size: 16 residues. V was pared by 1 base and J by 9 bases, with 9 bases of the junction left unmatched. Per the germline V gene, CDR1 is MNHEY and CDR2 is SMNVEV (reference sequence). The CDR3 coding sequence is TGTGCCAGCAGTTTATATGGGGTAGCGGGGGGATCTGAGCAGTTCTTC. It is translated as CASSLYGVAGGSEQFF.

This clone was counted ten times or more. The same CDR3 also results from other DNA sequences found in this sample. In nucleotides, the CDR3 is TGTGCCAGCAGCCTAGAGGGGGCTCAGCCCCAGCATTTT. It translates to CASSLEGAQPQHF. The chain combines TRBV3-1 (or the pseudogene TRBV3-2) with TRBJ1-5, with 7 bases lining up with TRBD1. V lost 4 bases, J lost 6 bases, and 3 bases stayed unmatched. CDR3 length equals 13 residues. Germline lookup yields CDR1 LGHDT and CDR2 YNNKEL (reference sequence).

The rearrangement links TRBV4-1 to TRBJ2-5; TRBD2 matches 8 bases. CDR1 and CDR2 (germline): MGHRA, YSYEKL. CDR3 size: 14 residues. Trimming at V came to 0 bases and at J to 9 bases, leaving 6 bases not matched to a gene. The CDR3 sequence is CASSQEFRGGSQYF. In nucleotides, the CDR3 is TGCGCCAGCAGCCAAGAGTTCCGGGGGGGGTCCCAGTACTTC.